The rows below give T cell receptor beta chains drawn from one sample of a study of CD8+ T cells in alopecia areata. Generated by immunoSEQ multiplex PCR, the TCRdb table keeps only in-frame clones and is missing some. The table shows over 150,000 clones, with 50% to 60% occurring only once. The sample in question was CD4+ T cells sorted from blood, obtained at week 4, from a patient treated with tofacitinib. The source is a human donor with alopecia areata. CDR3s include the opening cysteine and the closing phenylalanine or tryptophan. Fields, in order: D gene, clone size, J gene, V gene, CDR3 DNA, CDR3 protein. A D gene is named only where the DNA matches it firmly. Expanded clones get a size class; other rows say once, few or many, or leave the size out.

d_gene: -; abundance: -; j_gene: TRBJ2-5; v_gene: TRBV30; CDR3nt: TGTGCCTGGACCCAGGGGGGGGTCAAGACCCAGTACTTC; CDR3aa: CAWTQGGVKTQYF
d_gene: TRBD2; abundance: -; j_gene: TRBJ2-3; v_gene: TRBV4-1; CDR3nt: TGCGCCAGCAGCCAGTTGACTAGCGGGAGGCCCCCAGATACGCAGTATTTT; CDR3aa: CASSQLTSGRPPDTQYF
d_gene: -; abundance: few; j_gene: TRBJ2-2; v_gene: TRBV4-1; CDR3nt: TGCGCCAGCAGTCAAGATCGGACGGGTACCGGGGAGCTGTTTTTT; CDR3aa: CASSQDRTGTGELFF
d_gene: -; abundance: few; j_gene: TRBJ1-5; v_gene: TRBV2; CDR3nt: TGTGCCAGCAGTCCCGGACAGCATCAGCCCCAGCATTTT; CDR3aa: CASSPGQHQPQHF
d_gene: TRBD2; abundance: -; j_gene: TRBJ2-3; v_gene: TRBV7-2; CDR3nt: TGTGCCAGCAGCTTTAGAATAAGCGGGGCCGCCCGAGATACGCAGTATTTT; CDR3aa: CASSFRISGAARDTQYF
d_gene: TRBD2; abundance: -; j_gene: TRBJ2-5; v_gene: TRBV30; CDR3nt: TGTGCCTGGAGGTCTGCACTAGCGATAGTCGAGACCCAGTACTTC; CDR3aa: CAWRSALAIVETQYF
d_gene: -; abundance: -; j_gene: TRBJ1-2; v_gene: TRBV5-4; CDR3nt: TGTGCCAGCAGCTTACCGGGGCTTGGCTACACCTTC; CDR3aa: CASSLPGLGYTF
d_gene: TRBD2; abundance: -; j_gene: TRBJ2-5; v_gene: TRBV28; CDR3nt: TGTGCCAGCAGTTCTGCGGGGGGCCTTAAAGAGACCCAGTACTTC; CDR3aa: CASSSAGGLKETQYF
d_gene: -; abundance: once; j_gene: TRBJ2-7; v_gene: TRBV29-1; CDR3nt: TGCAGCGTTGAAGGAGGATATGATGCAGGGACCTACGAGCAGTACTTC; CDR3aa: CSVEGGYDAGTYEQYF
d_gene: -; abundance: -; j_gene: TRBJ1-2; v_gene: TRBV30; CDR3nt: TGTGCCTGGAGTGTAGCGCCGGGATTGTGGAGTGGCTACACCTTC; CDR3aa: CAWSVAPGLWSGYTF
d_gene: -; abundance: -; j_gene: TRBJ2-7; v_gene: TRBV27; CDR3nt: TGTGCCAGCAGTTCGGACAGCTCCTACGAGCAGTACTTC; CDR3aa: CASSSDSSYEQYF
d_gene: -; abundance: -; j_gene: TRBJ2-3; v_gene: TRBV30; CDR3nt: TGTGCCTGGAGTCCTACTGGGGATACGCAGTATTTT; CDR3aa: CAWSPTGDTQYF
d_gene: TRBD1; abundance: -; j_gene: TRBJ1-1; v_gene: TRBV25-1; CDR3nt: TGTGCCAGCAGTGAAAGGGGGCGCCTGACTGAAGCTTTCTTT; CDR3aa: CASSERGRLTEAFF
d_gene: -; abundance: -; j_gene: TRBJ2-7; v_gene: TRBV27; CDR3nt: TGTGCCAGCAGTTTATCACGACAGATCTACGAGCAGTACTTC; CDR3aa: CASSLSRQIYEQYF
d_gene: -; abundance: few; j_gene: TRBJ1-2; v_gene: TRBV19; CDR3nt: TGTGCCAGTAGTAACTACGGGGGGGAGCCTAACTATGGCTACACCTTC; CDR3aa: CASSNYGGEPNYGYTF
d_gene: -; abundance: -; j_gene: TRBJ1-1; v_gene: TRBV4-1; CDR3nt: TGCGCCAGCAGCCACTTCAGGGTTTCGAACACTGAAGCTTTCTTT; CDR3aa: CASSHFRVSNTEAFF
d_gene: TRBD1; abundance: -; j_gene: TRBJ1-5; v_gene: TRBV6-5; CDR3nt: TGTGCCAGCAGTCCTCGAGGGGGCTGGAATCAGCCCCAGCATTTT; CDR3aa: CASSPRGGWNQPQHF
d_gene: TRBD2; abundance: -; j_gene: TRBJ2-4; v_gene: TRBV7-2; CDR3nt: TGTGCCAGCAGCTTACCGGGACTAGCGGATGCCAAAAACATTCAGTACTTC; CDR3aa: CASSLPGLADAKNIQYF
d_gene: -; abundance: -; j_gene: TRBJ1-2; v_gene: TRBV5-6; CDR3nt: TGTGCCAGCAGCTTGAGGGGATCGGGGGGCCGTAACTATGGCTACACCTTC; CDR3aa: CASSLRGSGGRNYGYTF
d_gene: TRBD1; abundance: -; j_gene: TRBJ2-7; v_gene: TRBV6-1; CDR3nt: TGTGCCAGCAGTGAAAGAGGACAGGAGCACTACGAGCAGTACTTC; CDR3aa: CASSERGQEHYEQYF
d_gene: TRBD2; abundance: few; j_gene: TRBJ2-5; v_gene: TRBV29-1; CDR3nt: TGCAGCGTTGTTCCAGCGGGGGGGCCCGAGTTCAGAGAGACCCAGTACTTC; CDR3aa: CSVVPAGGPEFRETQYF
d_gene: -; abundance: few; j_gene: TRBJ2-2; v_gene: TRBV2; CDR3nt: TGTGCCAGCAGTGAAGCGGGGGTTTGGAACACCGGGGAGCTGTTTTTT; CDR3aa: CASSEAGVWNTGELFF
d_gene: TRBD2; abundance: -; j_gene: TRBJ2-5; v_gene: TRBV10-3; CDR3nt: TGTGCCAGCAGTAGACTAGCGGGGGGGCAAGAGACCCAGTACTTC; CDR3aa: CASSRLAGGQETQYF
d_gene: -; abundance: once; j_gene: TRBJ2-3; v_gene: TRBV27; CDR3nt: TGTGCCAGCAGTTTATCATCAGCAGATACGCAGTATTTT; CDR3aa: CASSLSSADTQYF
d_gene: -; abundance: -; j_gene: TRBJ1-1; v_gene: TRBV29-1; CDR3nt: TGCAGCGTTGAAAGGGGCCTGAACACTGAAGCTTTCTTT; CDR3aa: CSVERGLNTEAFF
d_gene: TRBD1; abundance: -; j_gene: TRBJ2-6; v_gene: TRBV29-1; CDR3nt: TGCAGCGTTGGGCAGGGGGCAGGTGGGGCCAACGTCCTGACTTTC; CDR3aa: CSVGQGAGGANVLTF
d_gene: -; abundance: -; j_gene: TRBJ2-1; v_gene: TRBV29-1; CDR3nt: TGCAGCGTTGCGGAAGGAAGGAATGAGCAGTTCTTC; CDR3aa: CSVAEGRNEQFF
d_gene: -; abundance: -; j_gene: TRBJ1-6; v_gene: TRBV6-6; CDR3nt: TGTGCCAGCAGTTCTCAGGGATATTATTCACCCCTCCACTTT; CDR3aa: CASSSQGYYSPLHF
d_gene: TRBD2; abundance: few; j_gene: TRBJ2-1; v_gene: TRBV29-1; CDR3nt: TGCAGCCTAGGAGCTAGCGGGAACAATGAGCAGTTCTTC; CDR3aa: CSLGASGNNEQFF
d_gene: -; abundance: -; j_gene: TRBJ2-3; v_gene: TRBV2; CDR3nt: TGTGCCAGCAGTGAAAGGGCCCGGGGCAGGTACACAGATACGCAGTATTTT; CDR3aa: CASSERARGRYTDTQYF
d_gene: -; abundance: -; j_gene: TRBJ2-4; v_gene: TRBV5-6; CDR3nt: TGTGCCAGCAGCTTGACAGGGAGGGAAGGCATTCAGTACTTC; CDR3aa: CASSLTGREGIQYF
d_gene: -; abundance: few; j_gene: TRBJ2-7; v_gene: TRBV2; CDR3nt: TGTGCCAGCAGTCCCACAGGGTACGCCTACGAGCAGTACTTC; CDR3aa: CASSPTGYAYEQYF
d_gene: TRBD1; abundance: few; j_gene: TRBJ1-1; v_gene: TRBV30; CDR3nt: TGTGCCTGGAGGTTCCGGGACAGGAGCGGGACTGAAGCTTTCTTT; CDR3aa: CAWRFRDRSGTEAFF
d_gene: TRBD1; abundance: -; j_gene: TRBJ1-2; v_gene: TRBV7-9; CDR3nt: TGTGCCAGCAGCCCGACAGGGGCGAACTATGGCTACACCTTC; CDR3aa: CASSPTGANYGYTF
d_gene: -; abundance: -; j_gene: TRBJ1-1; v_gene: TRBV5-1; CDR3nt: TGCGCCAGCAGCTTGACGGGCATGAACACTGAAGCTTTCTTT; CDR3aa: CASSLTGMNTEAFF
d_gene: TRBD1; abundance: few; j_gene: TRBJ2-1; v_gene: TRBV7-3; CDR3nt: TGTGCCAGCAGCTTAATGTGGGTCCAGGGGGCTCGATTGAATGAGCAGTTCTTC; CDR3aa: CASSLMWVQGARLNEQFF
d_gene: -; abundance: -; j_gene: TRBJ2-2; v_gene: TRBV29-1; CDR3nt: TGCAGCGTTGACCGGGGGAACACCGGGGAGCTGTTTTTT; CDR3aa: CSVDRGNTGELFF
d_gene: -; abundance: few; j_gene: TRBJ2-5; v_gene: TRBV5-1; CDR3nt: TGCGCCAGCAGCTTGGTTGCTGGGGTATTACAGACCCAGTACTTC; CDR3aa: CASSLVAGVLQTQYF
d_gene: -; abundance: -; j_gene: TRBJ1-2; v_gene: TRBV25-1; CDR3nt: TGTGCCAGCAGTGAATGGGGCTCGGGGAATGGCTACACCTTC; CDR3aa: CASSEWGSGNGYTF
d_gene: -; abundance: -; j_gene: TRBJ2-3; v_gene: TRBV30; CDR3nt: TGTGCCTGGAGGGGGGACACAGATACGCAGTATTTT; CDR3aa: CAWRGDTDTQYF
d_gene: -; abundance: -; j_gene: TRBJ2-3; v_gene: TRBV4-3; CDR3nt: TGCGCCAGCAGCCAAGCCCCTACTAGCCAGGTTTCGGATACGCAGTATTTT; CDR3aa: CASSQAPTSQVSDTQYF
d_gene: TRBD1; abundance: -; j_gene: TRBJ2-2; v_gene: TRBV7-9; CDR3nt: TGTGCCAGCAGCTTACAGGGGGCACTTGAAACCGGGGAGCTGTTTTTT; CDR3aa: CASSLQGALETGELFF
d_gene: -; abundance: few; j_gene: TRBJ1-2; v_gene: TRBV27; CDR3nt: TGTGCCAGCAGGGACCCGGAGGGCTATGGCTACACCTTC; CDR3aa: CASRDPEGYGYTF
d_gene: -; abundance: -; j_gene: TRBJ2-7; v_gene: TRBV11-2; CDR3nt: TGTGCCAGCAGCTTAAGAGGCGGGTCCTACGAGCAGTACTTC; CDR3aa: CASSLRGGSYEQYF
d_gene: -; abundance: -; j_gene: TRBJ1-6; v_gene: TRBV30; CDR3nt: TGTGCCTGGAAAGGGAGCTCCTATAATTCACCCCTCCACTTT; CDR3aa: CAWKGSSYNSPLHF
d_gene: TRBD1; abundance: -; j_gene: TRBJ2-5; v_gene: TRBV29-1; CDR3nt: TGCAGCGTAACAGGGGGCAGCGAGACCCAGTACTTC; CDR3aa: CSVTGGSETQYF
d_gene: -; abundance: -; j_gene: TRBJ1-1; v_gene: TRBV30; CDR3nt: TGTGCCTGGAGCGCGGGGGGCTACACTGAAGCTTTCTTT; CDR3aa: CAWSAGGYTEAFF
d_gene: -; abundance: -; j_gene: TRBJ1-2; v_gene: TRBV7-2; CDR3nt: TGTGCCAGCACCCCCGGAGGGGACCCCTATGGCTACACCTTC; CDR3aa: CASTPGGDPYGYTF
d_gene: -; abundance: -; j_gene: TRBJ2-1; v_gene: TRBV9; CDR3nt: TGTGCCAGCAGCGCCTCCCCGGTAGCGGAACTAGAGCAGTTCTTC; CDR3aa: CASSASPVAELEQFF
d_gene: -; abundance: -; j_gene: TRBJ2-5; v_gene: TRBV2; CDR3nt: TGTGCCAGCAGCCCCTCCAAAGAGACCCAGTACTTC; CDR3aa: CASSPSKETQYF